These T cell receptor beta chains were read from a single sample in a study of blood T cell repertoires in COVID-19. Measured with immunoSEQ multiplex PCR; TCRdb has only the in-frame clones, and not every one. The sample carries 220,000 or so clones, about four fifths recorded once. The sequenced sample consisted of PBMCs or T cells enriched from blood (not recorded which). These receptors originate from a woman between 35 and 50 years old with acute COVID-19. The CDR3 runs from the conserved cysteine through the conserved F or W. A D gene is named only where the DNA matches it firmly. Rows may omit the clone size; those that give it use once, few, many or a size class.

D gene	V gene	J gene	clone size	CDR3 protein	CDR3 DNA
TRBD1	TRBV28	TRBJ1-1	.	CAILLGTGLEAFF	TGTGCGATATTACTAGGGACAGGCCTTGAAGCTTTCTTT
TRBD1	TRBV2	TRBJ2-7	.	CASRDRFYEQYF	TGTGCCAGCAGGGACAGGTTCTACGAGCAGTACTTC
TRBD2	TRBV6-4	TRBJ2-1	.	CASRKTSGSSAEQFF	TGTGCCAGCAGAAAGACTAGCGGGAGTTCGGCTGAGCAGTTCTTC
.	TRBV28	TRBJ1-3	.	CASSLLKRPGEAGNTIYF	TGTGCCAGCAGTTTATTGAAGAGGCCGGGGGAAGCTGGAAACACCATATATTTT
.	TRBV19	TRBJ2-7	.	CASSIGFGISYEQYF	TGTGCCAGTAGTATAGGTTTCGGGATCTCCTACGAGCAGTACTTC
.	TRBV7-2	TRBJ2-3	.	CASSFGTAGADTQYF	TGTGCCAGCAGCTTTGGGACAGCGGGCGCAGATACGCAGTATTTT
.	TRBV29-1	TRBJ1-2	.	CSVVGISTGTPVPNYGYTF	TGCAGCGTTGTGGGAATATCAACCGGGACACCTGTCCCTAACTATGGCTACACCTTC
TRBD1	TRBV2	TRBJ1-6	.	CASSGGQGANSPLHF	TGTGCCAGCAGTGGAGGACAGGGCGCGAATTCACCCCTCCACTTT
.	TRBV11-2	TRBJ1-2	.	CASSLEFPRVVGGYTF	TGTGCCAGCAGCTTAGAGTTCCCCAGGGTGGTAGGGGGCTACACCTTC
.	TRBV3-1/TRBV3-2	TRBJ1-6	.	CASSHPQGNSPLHF	TGTGCCAGCAGCCATCCGCAGGGGAATTCACCCCTCCACTTT
.	TRBV4-2	TRBJ1-2	few	CASRLFSDGYTF	TGTGCCAGCAGACTCTTTAGTGATGGCTACACCTTC
.	TRBV7-3	TRBJ1-1	.	CASSTTPGGVNTEAFF	TGTGCCAGCAGCACGACGCCGGGAGGGGTGAACACTGAAGCTTTCTTT
TRBD1	TRBV5-1	TRBJ2-1	.	CASSFRDRSNEQFF	TGCGCCAGCAGCTTCCGGGACAGAAGCAATGAGCAGTTCTTC
.	TRBV18	TRBJ2-4	.	CASSPQGVKNIQYF	TGTGCCAGCTCCCCACAGGGAGTCAAAAACATTCAGTACTTC
.	TRBV5-1	TRBJ1-3	.	CASSQGQSSGNTIYF	TGCGCCAGCAGCCAAGGACAGAGCTCTGGAAACACCATATATTTT
.	TRBV11-2	TRBJ1-2	.	CASSYLPGRGYGYTF	TGTGCCAGCAGCTACCTGCCGGGGCGGGGCTATGGCTACACCTTC
TRBD2	TRBV4-1	TRBJ2-3	.	CASSQDIAGRTDTQYF	TGCGCCAGCAGCCAAGATATAGCGGGACGGACAGATACGCAGTATTTT